The 22 T cell receptor beta chains below all came from one sample that was sequenced in a study of blood T cell repertoires in COVID-19. Some clones are missing from TCRdb's copy, which holds only in-frame ones; the method was immunoSEQ multiplex PCR. Of 130,000 to 150,000 clones in the sample, about four fifths were seen once. Sequenced material: peripheral blood. These receptors were collected from a human donor in a cohort sampled during active COVID-19.

This clone was observed once. The genes are TRBV4-2 and TRBJ1-2; a possible D gene is TRBD1 (5 bases). The CDR3 is 16 amino acids. V lost 0 bases, J lost 8 bases, and 19 bases lay in between. Germline V gives CDR1 LGHNA, CDR2 YNFKEQ. As DNA, the CDR3 is TGTGCCAGCAGCCAAGATGCTGGGGCAGGGTTAGGCGGCTACACCTTC. Translated, it gives CASSQDAGAGLGGYTF.

CDR3 DNA: TGTGCCAGCAGCTTGCCCCATTCGGAGGAGCAGTACTTC. It encodes CASSLPHSEEQYF. This chain joins TRBV5-6 and TRBJ2-7; D gene uncertain. With 1 base removed from V and 7 bases from J, the gap between germline ends came to 12 bases. The CDR3 has 13 amino acids. From germline, CDR1 is SGHDT and CDR2 YYEEEE.

This rearrangement joins TRBV28 to TRBJ2-7; D might be TRBD2 (6 bases). There are 18 residues in the CDR3. Trimming took off 4 bases at V and 4 bases at J, with 26 bases between the two ends. Germline CDR1 and CDR2: MDHEN and SYDVKM. CDR3 DNA: TGTGCCAGCAGTTCACTCACGCGGGGACGGGGAAGACTTTACGAGCAGTACGTC. Its protein is CASSSLTRGRGRLYEQYV.

This clone showed up just once. The V and J genes are TRBV27 and TRBJ2-5, with a weak D call TRBD2 (5 bases). Germline V CDR1 and CDR2: MNHEY, SMNVEV (reference sequence). Trimming took off 3 bases at V and 4 bases at J, with 6 bases between the two ends. This CDR3 region has 12 residues. CDR3 sequence (DNA): TGTGCCAGCAGTTTTCGGGGAGAGACCCAGTACTTC. Its protein product is CASSFRGETQYF.

This clone was counted a few times. J is TRBJ1-6 and V is TRBV3-1 (or the pseudogene TRBV3-2), with 7 bases that match TRBD1. The CDR3 has 12 amino acids. The V gene's germline CDR1 is LGHDT and CDR2 YNNKEL (reference sequence). The V segment lost 8 bases and the J segment 9 bases; nucleotides outside the gene matches: 4. The CDR3 DNA is TGTGCCAGCGGAGGGGGCGGTTCACCCCTCCACTTT. Encoded protein: CASGGGGSPLHF.

This chain's CDR3 is CSGRTGEGYTF. Written as DNA, the CDR3 is TGCAGCGGACGGACAGGGGAAGGCTACACCTTC. The V and J genes are TRBV29-1 and TRBJ1-2; 9 bases fit TRBD1. This CDR3 spans 11 amino acids. Unmatched junction bases numbered 5, after V lost 7 bases and J lost 8 bases. CDR1 SQVTM and CDR2 ANQGSEA come from the germline V gene.

The genes are TRBV24-1 and TRBJ1-2; no definite D call. The germline gives CDR1 KGHDR, CDR2 SFDVKD. The CDR3 sequence is 14 residues long. V was pared by 3 bases and J by 6 bases, with 13 bases between. The CDR3 is CATSDPGGSHGYTF. The CDR3 bases are TGTGCCACCAGTGATCCCGGAGGGTCCCATGGCTACACCTTC.

The V and J genes are TRBV9 and TRBJ2-5; 11 bases agree with TRBD2. Per the germline V gene, CDR1 is SGDLS and CDR2 is YYNGEE. The J segment lost 4 bases and the V segment lost 4 bases, leaving 15 bases of the junction unmatched. There are 18 residues in the CDR3. The CDR3 coding sequence is TGTGCCAGCAGCCCCCGACTAGCGGGACACGGAACGGGAGAGACCCAGTACTTC. Translated: CASSPRLAGHGTGETQYF. The full variable domain, rest sourced from reference TRBV9 and TRBJ2-5, is DSGVTQTPKHLITATGQRVTLRCSPRSGDLSVYWYQQSLDQGLQFLIQYYNGEERAKGNILERFSAQQFPDLHSELNLSSLELGDSALYFCASSPRLAGHGTGETQYFGPGTRLLVL.

The chain employs TRBV15 and TRBJ2-3, with TRBD1 matching 11 bases. This CDR3 spans 17 amino acids. V trimming: 2 bases; J trimming: 6 bases; junction bases outside the gene matches: 10. Germline CDR1 LNHNV, CDR2 YYDKDF (reference sequence). The CDR3 reads CATSRKRTGGAGDTQYF. Here the CDR3 DNA reads TGTGCCACCAGCAGAAAAAGGACAGGGGGCGCGGGGGATACGCAGTATTTT. Complete variable domain (other parts from reference TRBV15 and TRBJ2-3): DAMVIQNPRYQVTQFGKPVTLSCSQTLNHNVMYWYQQKSSQAPKLLFHYYDKDFNNEADTPDNFQSRRPNTSFCFLDIRSPGLGDTAMYLCATSRKRTGGAGDTQYFGPGTRLTVL.

In nucleotides, the CDR3 is TGTGCCAGCAGTGAAGCGGGCAGTGCACGAACAGATACGCAGTATTTT. This sequence encodes CASSEAGSARTDTQYF. The V and J genes are TRBV2 and TRBJ2-3; no clear D gene. Trimming stripped 0 bases from V and 3 bases from J, with 13 bases between. CDR1 and CDR2 from the germline V gene are SNHLY and FYNNEI. CDR3 length: 16 residues.

This clone was detected once. The chain joins TRBV13 to TRBJ2-1; 8 bases line up with TRBD2. V shed 0 bases and J 9 bases; nucleotides not matched to a gene: 4. The CDR3 is 14 amino acids. Germline CDR1 is PRHDT and CDR2 is FYEKMQ (reference sequence). CDR3 in DNA: TGTGCCAGCAGCTTAGGCCCCGGGGGGGGTGAGCAGTTCTTC. Protein: CASSLGPGGGEQFF.

J is TRBJ1-5 and V is TRBV27; TRBD1 might be the D (5 bases). In germline, CDR1 is MNHEY, CDR2 SMNVEV (reference sequence). With 6 bases removed from V and 3 bases from J, the gap between germline ends came to 15 bases. The CDR3 runs 15 residues. CDR3 amino acids: CASRPQGSSNQPQHF. The CDR3 bases are TGTGCCAGCAGGCCGCAGGGATCCTCCAATCAGCCCCAGCATTTT.

V and J are TRBV7-2 and TRBJ1-3, with a tentative D call TRBD1 (6 bases). The ends were cut back, 6 bases at V and 2 bases at J, with 11 bases in the middle. CDR1 is SGHTA and CDR2 is FQGNSA in the germline V gene. CDR3 length: 14 amino acids. The CDR3 DNA reads TGTGCCAGCAGTCAATACAGGGCTGGAAACACCATATATTTT. It codes for CASSQYRAGNTIYF.

As for this clone: Relative to the germline gene, one junction end is altered; a read error may explain this. The chain is built from TRBV7-7 and TRBJ2-3; 10 nucleotides align to TRBD2. The CDR3 has 14 residues. The germline V gene encodes CDR1 SSHAT and CDR2 FNYEAQ (reference sequence). The CDR3 DNA reads as TGTGCTAGCAGCTTCGGACTAGCGGCGGATACGCAGTATTTT. It yields the protein CASSFGLAADTQYF.

The CDR3 region is CASSLPGTDTQYF. The CDR3 DNA follows: TGTGCCAGCAGCTTACCTGGCACAGATACGCAGTATTTT. The chain links TRBV7-3 to TRBJ2-3; D gene unclear. This CDR3 spans 13 amino acids. Germline V CDR1 and CDR2: SGHTA, FQGTGA. V lost 2 bases to trimming and J lost 1 base, with 4 bases between them.

This clone was seen a few times. The rearrangement uses TRBV18 and TRBJ2-3; 10 positions agree with TRBD1. The length of the CDR3 is 17 residues. Germline assignment: CDR1 KGHSH and CDR2 LQKENI. V shed 1 base, J shed 3 bases, and the junction held 7 bases outside the gene matches. In nucleotides, the CDR3 is TGTGCCAGCTCACCACTAAGGACAGGGGGAGGTACAGATACGCAGTATTTT. As protein: CASSPLRTGGGTDTQYF.

This rearrangement joins TRBV5-1 to TRBJ2-6; 8 nucleotides line up with TRBD1. J was trimmed by 0 bases and V by 1 base; bases with no gene match: 21. Germline V gives CDR1 SGHRS, CDR2 YFSETQ. CDR3 size: 23 residues. The CDR3 spells CASSLSPRPPVPGGSSGANVLTF. The DNA for the CDR3 is TGCGCCAGCAGCTTGTCCCCTCGACCCCCTGTACCAGGGGGCAGCTCTGGGGCCAACGTCCTGACTTTC.

This chain connects TRBV27 to TRBJ1-6, with unresolved D. CDR3 length equals 14 residues. Trimming cost V 3 bases and J 9 bases, with 12 bases left between them. CDR1 is MNHEY and CDR2 is SMNVEV in the germline V gene (reference sequence). The CDR3 protein is CASSFVGSSSPLHF. The DNA of the CDR3 is TGTGCCAGCAGTTTCGTGGGCTCGAGTTCACCCCTCCACTTT.

The rearrangement joins TRBV6-5 to TRBJ1-1; 7 positions agree with TRBD1. The CDR3 has 13 amino acids. V trimming: 2 bases; J trimming: 5 bases; junction bases outside the gene matches: 2. Germline V gene sequence: CDR1 MNHEY, CDR2 SVGAGI. Here the CDR3 reads CASSYEDRTEAFF. CDR3 DNA sequence: TGTGCCAGCAGTTACGAGGACAGGACTGAAGCTTTCTTT.

This sequence joins TRBV28 and TRBJ1-1, with D perhaps TRBD1 (6 bases). With 1 base removed from V and 8 bases from J, the gap between germline ends came to 11 bases. Germline V gene lookup returns CDR1 MDHEN and CDR2 SYDVKM. The CDR3 spans 13 residues. CDR3 sequence: CASSLLETGEAFF. The DNA for the CDR3 is TGTGCCAGCAGTTTATTAGAGACAGGAGAAGCTTTCTTT.

J is TRBJ2-5 and V is TRBV7-3; weak D call: TRBD2 (6 bases). V gave up 4 bases and J gave up 6 bases, with 15 bases separating them. This CDR3 is 14 amino acids long. Germline-derived CDR1 and CDR2 are SGHTA and FQGTGA. The CDR3: CASSSNGGIKTQYF. The DNA of the CDR3 is TGTGCCAGCAGCTCAAACGGGGGAATAAAGACCCAGTACTTC.

The V and J genes are TRBV5-1 and TRBJ2-3, with 11 bases identical to TRBD2. There are 16 residues in the CDR3. CDR1 and CDR2 (germline): SGHRS, YFSETQ. The V segment lost 2 bases and the J segment 6 bases; nucleotides outside the gene matches: 8. The CDR3 DNA sequence: TGCGCCAGCAGCTTTTTAACTAGCGGGAGTTCGGATACGCAGTATTTT. Protein: CASSFLTSGSSDTQYF.